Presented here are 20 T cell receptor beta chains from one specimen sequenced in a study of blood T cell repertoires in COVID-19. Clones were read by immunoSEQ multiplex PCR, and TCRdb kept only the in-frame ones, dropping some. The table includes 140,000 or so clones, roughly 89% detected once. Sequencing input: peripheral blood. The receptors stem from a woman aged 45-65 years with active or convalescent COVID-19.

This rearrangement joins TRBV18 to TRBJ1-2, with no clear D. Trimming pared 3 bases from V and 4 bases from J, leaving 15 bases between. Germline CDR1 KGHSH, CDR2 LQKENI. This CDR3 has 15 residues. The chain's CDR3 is CASSPIDEVGYGYTF. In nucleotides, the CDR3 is TGTGCCAGCTCACCTATCGACGAGGTCGGCTATGGCTACACCTTC.

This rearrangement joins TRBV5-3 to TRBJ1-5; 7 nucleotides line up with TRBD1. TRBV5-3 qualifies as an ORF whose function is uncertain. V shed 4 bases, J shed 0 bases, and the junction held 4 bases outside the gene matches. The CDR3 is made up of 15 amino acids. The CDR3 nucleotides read TGTGCCAGAAGCCCGACAGGGCGTAGCAATCAGCCCCAGCATTTT. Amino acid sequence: CARSPTGRSNQPQHF.

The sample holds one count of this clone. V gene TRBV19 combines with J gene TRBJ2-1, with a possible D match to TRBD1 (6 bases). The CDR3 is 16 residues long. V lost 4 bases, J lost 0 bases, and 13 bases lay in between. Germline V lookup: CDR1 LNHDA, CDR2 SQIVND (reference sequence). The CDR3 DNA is TGTGCCAGTAGTAACGTGGGGGCGGTCTCCTACAATGAGCAGTTCTTC. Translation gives CASSNVGAVSYNEQFF.

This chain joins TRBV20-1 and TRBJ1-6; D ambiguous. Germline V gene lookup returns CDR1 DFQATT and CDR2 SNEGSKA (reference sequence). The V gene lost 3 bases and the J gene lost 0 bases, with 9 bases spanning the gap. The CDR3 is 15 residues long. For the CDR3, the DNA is TGCAGTGCTAGTGTGAGCCGCTCCTATAATTCACCCCTCCACTTT. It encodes CSASVSRSYNSPLHF.

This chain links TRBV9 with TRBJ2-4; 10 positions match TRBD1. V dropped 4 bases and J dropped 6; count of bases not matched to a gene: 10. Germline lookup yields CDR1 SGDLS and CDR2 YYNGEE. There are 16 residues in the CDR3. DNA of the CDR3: TGTGCCAGCAGCCCACGGACAGGGGGGACGAGAAACATTCAGTACTTC. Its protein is CASSPRTGGTRNIQYF.

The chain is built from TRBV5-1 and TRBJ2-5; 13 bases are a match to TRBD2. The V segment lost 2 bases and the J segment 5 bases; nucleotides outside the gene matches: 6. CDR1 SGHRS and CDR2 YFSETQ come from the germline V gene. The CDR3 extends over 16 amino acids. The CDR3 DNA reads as TGCGCCAGCAGCTTACTAGCGGGGGGGACCGGGGAGACCCAGTACTTC. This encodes CASSLLAGGTGETQYF.

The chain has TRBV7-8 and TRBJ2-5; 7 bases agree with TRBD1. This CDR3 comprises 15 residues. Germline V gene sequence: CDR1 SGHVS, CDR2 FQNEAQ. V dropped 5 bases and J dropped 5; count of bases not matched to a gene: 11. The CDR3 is CASSRNRGDLETQYF. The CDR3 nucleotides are TGTGCCAGCAGCCGCAACAGGGGAGACCTGGAGACCCAGTACTTC.

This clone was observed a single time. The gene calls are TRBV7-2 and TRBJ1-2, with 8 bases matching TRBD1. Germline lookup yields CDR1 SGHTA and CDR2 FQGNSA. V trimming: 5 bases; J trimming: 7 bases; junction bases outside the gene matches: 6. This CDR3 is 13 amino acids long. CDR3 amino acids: CASSPDRVAGYTF. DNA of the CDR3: TGTGCCAGCAGCCCGGACAGGGTTGCTGGCTACACCTTC.

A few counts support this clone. CDR3 sequence reads: CASSLAMRQGKNTIYF. DNA for the CDR3: TGTGCCAGCAGCTTAGCCATGAGACAGGGCAAGAACACCATATATTTT. V and J are TRBV13 and TRBJ1-3; 7 bases match TRBD1. The CDR3 has 16 residues. Germline V gene lookup returns CDR1 PRHDT and CDR2 FYEKMQ (reference sequence). J gave up 7 bases and V 1 base, and 10 bases lay outside the gene matches.

In nucleotides, the CDR3 is TGTGCCAGTAGTCCGGACAGGGGCTATGGGGATGAAGCTTTCTTT. It encodes CASSPDRGYGDEAFF. The V gene is TRBV19, the J gene TRBJ1-1; TRBD1 aligns across 9 bases. This CDR3 has 15 residues. Germline loops: CDR1 LNHDA, CDR2 SQIVND (reference sequence). After removal of 5 bases from V and 7 bases from J, the junction contained 11 bases not matched to a gene.

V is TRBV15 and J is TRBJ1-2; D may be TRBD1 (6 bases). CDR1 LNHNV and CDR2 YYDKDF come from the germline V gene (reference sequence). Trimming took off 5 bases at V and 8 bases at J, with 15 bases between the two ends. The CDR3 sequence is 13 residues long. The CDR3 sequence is CATSPTGFVGYTF. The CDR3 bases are TGTGCCACCAGCCCGACAGGTTTCGTCGGCTACACCTTC.

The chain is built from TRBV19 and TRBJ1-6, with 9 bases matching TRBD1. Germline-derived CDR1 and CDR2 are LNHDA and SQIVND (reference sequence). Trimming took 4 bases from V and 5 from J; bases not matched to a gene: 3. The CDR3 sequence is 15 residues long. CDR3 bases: TGTGCCAGTAGTACGACAGGGGGAAATAATTCACCCCTCCACTTT. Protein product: CASSTTGGNNSPLHF.

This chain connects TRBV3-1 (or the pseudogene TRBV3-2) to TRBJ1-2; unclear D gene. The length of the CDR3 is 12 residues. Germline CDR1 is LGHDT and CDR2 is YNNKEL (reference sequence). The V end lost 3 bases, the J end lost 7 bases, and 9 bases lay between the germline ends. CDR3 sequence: CASSQAAVGYTF. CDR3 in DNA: TGTGCCAGCAGCCAGGCTGCCGTTGGCTACACCTTC.

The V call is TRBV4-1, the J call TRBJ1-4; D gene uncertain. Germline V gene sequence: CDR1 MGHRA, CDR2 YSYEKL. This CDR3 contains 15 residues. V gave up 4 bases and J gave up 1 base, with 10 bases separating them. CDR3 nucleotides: TGCGCCAGCAGCCGCCTGGGAGTAACTAATGAAAAACTGTTTTTT. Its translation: CASSRLGVTNEKLFF.

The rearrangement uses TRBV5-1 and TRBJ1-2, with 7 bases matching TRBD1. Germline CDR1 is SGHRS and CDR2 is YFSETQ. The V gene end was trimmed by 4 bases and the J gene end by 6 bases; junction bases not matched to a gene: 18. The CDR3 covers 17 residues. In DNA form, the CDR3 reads TGCGCCAGCAGCCTGACCGGGACGCTAGGGGGCTACGATGGCTACACCTTC. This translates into CASSLTGTLGGYDGYTF.

CDR3 bases: TGCAGTGCTAGTGCCCGGGACAAAAATCAGCCCCAGCATTTT. It yields the protein CSASARDKNQPQHF. This rearrangement joins TRBV20-1 to TRBJ1-5, with D possibly being TRBD1 (6 bases). CDR1 is DFQATT and CDR2 is SNEGSKA in the germline V gene (reference sequence). V dropped 3 bases and J dropped 4 bases, with 13 bases sitting between them. This CDR3 region has 14 residues.

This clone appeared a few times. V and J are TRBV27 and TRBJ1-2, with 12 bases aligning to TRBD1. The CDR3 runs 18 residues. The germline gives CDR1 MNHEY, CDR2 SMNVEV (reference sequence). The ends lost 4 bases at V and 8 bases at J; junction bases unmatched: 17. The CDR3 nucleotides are TGTGCCAGCAGTTCCTATGCTTCTCCGGGACAGGGGGCGTGGGGCTACACCTTC. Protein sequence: CASSSYASPGQGAWGYTF.

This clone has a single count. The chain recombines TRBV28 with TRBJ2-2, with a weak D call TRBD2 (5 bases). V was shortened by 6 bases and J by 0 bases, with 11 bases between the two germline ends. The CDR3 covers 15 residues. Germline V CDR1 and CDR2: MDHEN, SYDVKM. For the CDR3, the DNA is TGTGCCAGCAGGCCCCCCGGGGCGAACACCGGGGAGCTGTTTTTT. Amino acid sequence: CASRPPGANTGELFF.

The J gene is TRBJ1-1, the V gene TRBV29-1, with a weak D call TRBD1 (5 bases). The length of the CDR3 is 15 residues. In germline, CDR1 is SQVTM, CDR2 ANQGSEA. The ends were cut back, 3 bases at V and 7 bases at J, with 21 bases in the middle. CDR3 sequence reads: CSVDTALVGLNEAFF. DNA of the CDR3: TGCAGCGTTGATACTGCCTTGGTGGGACTGAATGAAGCTTTCTTT.

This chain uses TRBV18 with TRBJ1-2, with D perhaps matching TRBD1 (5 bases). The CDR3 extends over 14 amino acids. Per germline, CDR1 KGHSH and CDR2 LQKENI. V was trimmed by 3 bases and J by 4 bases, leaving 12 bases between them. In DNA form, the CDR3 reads TGTGCCAGCTCACCCCGCCCACAGGTCTATGGCTACACCTTC. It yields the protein CASSPRPQVYGYTF.